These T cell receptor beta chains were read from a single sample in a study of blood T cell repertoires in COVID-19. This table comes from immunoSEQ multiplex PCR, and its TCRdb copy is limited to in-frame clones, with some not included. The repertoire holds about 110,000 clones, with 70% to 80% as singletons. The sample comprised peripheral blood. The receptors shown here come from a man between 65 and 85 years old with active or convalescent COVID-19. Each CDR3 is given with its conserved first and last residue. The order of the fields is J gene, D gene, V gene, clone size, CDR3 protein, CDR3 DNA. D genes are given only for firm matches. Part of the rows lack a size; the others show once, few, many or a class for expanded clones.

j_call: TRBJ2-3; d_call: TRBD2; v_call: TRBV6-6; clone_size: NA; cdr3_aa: CASSLRTSGSTDTQYF; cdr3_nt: TGTGCCAGCAGTCTGCGGACTAGCGGAAGCACAGATACGCAGTATTTT
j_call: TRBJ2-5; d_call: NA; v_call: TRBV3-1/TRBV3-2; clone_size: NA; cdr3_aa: CASSQERLNNQETQYF; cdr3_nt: TGTGCCAGCAGCCAAGAACGTCTTAACAACCAAGAGACCCAGTACTTC
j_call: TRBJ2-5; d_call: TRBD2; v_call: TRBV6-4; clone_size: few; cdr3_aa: CARPRTSGSGETQYF; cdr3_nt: TGTGCCAGACCTCGGACTAGCGGGAGCGGGGAGACCCAGTACTTC
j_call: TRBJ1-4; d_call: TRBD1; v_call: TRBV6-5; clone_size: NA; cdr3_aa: CASSSTGQGSNEKLFF; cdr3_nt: TGTGCCAGCAGTTCCACCGGACAGGGAAGTAATGAAAAACTGTTTTTT
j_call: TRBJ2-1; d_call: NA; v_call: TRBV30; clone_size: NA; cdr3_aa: CAWSTLTEGNEQFF; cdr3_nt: TGTGCCTGGAGTACCCTGACCGAGGGAAATGAGCAGTTCTTC
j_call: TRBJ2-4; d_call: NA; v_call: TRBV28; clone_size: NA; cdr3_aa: CASSSAGGRNIQYF; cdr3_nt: TGTGCCAGCAGTTCTGCAGGGGGGAGAAACATTCAGTACTTC
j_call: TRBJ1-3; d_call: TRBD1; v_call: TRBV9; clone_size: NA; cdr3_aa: CASSSTGTPGNTIYF; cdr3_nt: TGTGCCAGCAGCTCGACAGGGACGCCCGGAAACACCATATATTTT
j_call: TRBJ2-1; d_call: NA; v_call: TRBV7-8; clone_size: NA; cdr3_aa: CASSLYRADNEQFF; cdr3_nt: TGTGCCAGCAGCTTATACAGGGCCGACAATGAGCAGTTCTTC
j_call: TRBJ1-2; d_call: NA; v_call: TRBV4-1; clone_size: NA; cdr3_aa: CASSINWEVYGYTF; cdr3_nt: TGCGCCAGCAGCATAAACTGGGAGGTCTATGGCTACACCTTC
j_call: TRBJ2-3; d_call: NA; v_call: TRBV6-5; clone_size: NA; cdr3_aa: CASTLDRSTDTQYF; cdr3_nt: TGTGCCAGCACCCTCGACAGGAGCACAGATACGCAGTATTTT
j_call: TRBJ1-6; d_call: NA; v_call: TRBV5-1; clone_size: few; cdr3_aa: CASSLTAGTGLGSPLHF; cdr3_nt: TGCGCCAGCAGCTTGACTGCGGGGACCGGTTTAGGGTCACCCCTCCACTTT
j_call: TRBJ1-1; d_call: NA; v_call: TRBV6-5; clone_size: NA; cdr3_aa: CASTTPQGTNTEAFF; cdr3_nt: TGTGCCAGCACTACTCCTCAGGGAACAAACACTGAAGCTTTCTTT
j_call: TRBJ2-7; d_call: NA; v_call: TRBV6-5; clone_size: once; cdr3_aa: CASSLEPTGAHEQYF; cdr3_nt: TGTGCCAGCAGCCTAGAACCGACGGGAGCCCACGAGCAGTACTTC
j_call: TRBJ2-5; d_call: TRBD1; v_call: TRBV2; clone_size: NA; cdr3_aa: CASKTGTGPQETQYF; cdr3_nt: TGTGCCAGCAAAACCGGGACAGGGCCCCAAGAGACCCAGTACTTC
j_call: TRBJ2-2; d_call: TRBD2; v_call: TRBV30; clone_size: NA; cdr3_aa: CAGTSGRVDTGELFF; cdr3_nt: TGTGCCGGGACTAGCGGGAGAGTTGACACCGGGGAGCTGTTTTTT
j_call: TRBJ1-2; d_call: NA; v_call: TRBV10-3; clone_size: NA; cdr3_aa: CAISERAGAYGYTF; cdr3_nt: TGTGCCATCAGTGAGAGGGCAGGGGCCTATGGCTACACCTTC
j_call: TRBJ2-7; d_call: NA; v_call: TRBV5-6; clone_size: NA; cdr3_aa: CASGPGGQVYEQYF; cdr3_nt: TGTGCCAGCGGGCCGGGGGGACAGGTCTACGAGCAGTACTTC
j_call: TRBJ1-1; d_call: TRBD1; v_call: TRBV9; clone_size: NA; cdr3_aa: CASRPGQGANTEAFF; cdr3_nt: TGTGCCAGCAGGCCGGGACAGGGGGCGAACACTGAAGCTTTCTTT
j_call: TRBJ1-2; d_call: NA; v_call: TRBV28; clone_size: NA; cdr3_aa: CASRLGRQINGYTF; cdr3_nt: TGTGCCAGCAGGTTAGGGAGGCAGATAAATGGCTACACCTTC
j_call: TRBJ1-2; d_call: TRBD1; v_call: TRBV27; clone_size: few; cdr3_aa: CASSLRQGPYGYTF; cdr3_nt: TGTGCCAGCAGTCTCCGACAGGGCCCCTATGGCTACACCTTC
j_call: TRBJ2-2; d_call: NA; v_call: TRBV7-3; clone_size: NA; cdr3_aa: CASSLGPPRVGTGELFF; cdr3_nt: TGTGCCAGCAGCTTAGGTCCTCCCCGGGTCGGTACCGGGGAGCTGTTTTTT
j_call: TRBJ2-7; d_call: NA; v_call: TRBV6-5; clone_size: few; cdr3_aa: CASTDIDFEQYF; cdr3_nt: TGTGCCAGCACCGACATAGATTTCGAGCAGTACTTC
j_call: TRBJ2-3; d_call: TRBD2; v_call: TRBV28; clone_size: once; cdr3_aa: CASSSSSGGALDTQYF; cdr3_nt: TGTGCCAGCAGTTCCTCTAGCGGGGGGGCCTTAGATACGCAGTATTTT
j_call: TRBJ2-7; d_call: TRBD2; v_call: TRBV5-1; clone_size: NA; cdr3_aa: CASSSTSGSDEQYF; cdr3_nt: TGCGCCAGCAGCTCAACTAGCGGGAGCGACGAGCAGTACTTC
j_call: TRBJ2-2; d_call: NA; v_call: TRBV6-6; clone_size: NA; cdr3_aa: CATTNRVGYVGELFF; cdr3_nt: TGTGCCACTACCAACAGGGTGGGGTATGTCGGGGAGCTGTTTTTT
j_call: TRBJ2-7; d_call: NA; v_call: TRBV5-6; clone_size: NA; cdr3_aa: CASSLGRAGTYEQYF; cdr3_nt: TGTGCCAGCAGCTTGGGGAGGGCAGGGACCTACGAGCAGTACTTC
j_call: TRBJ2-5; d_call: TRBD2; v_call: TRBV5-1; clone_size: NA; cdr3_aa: CASSLRLAPNYQETQYF; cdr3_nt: TGCGCCAGCAGCTTAAGACTAGCGCCCAACTATCAAGAGACCCAGTACTTC
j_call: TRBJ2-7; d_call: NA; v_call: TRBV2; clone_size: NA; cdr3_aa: CASSEQGYEQYF; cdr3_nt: TGTGCCAGCAGCGAGCAGGGGTACGAGCAGTACTTC
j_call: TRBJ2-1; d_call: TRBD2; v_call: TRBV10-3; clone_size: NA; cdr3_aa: CAISEALAGYNEQFF; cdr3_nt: TGTGCCATCAGTGAGGCGCTAGCGGGTTACAATGAGCAGTTCTTC
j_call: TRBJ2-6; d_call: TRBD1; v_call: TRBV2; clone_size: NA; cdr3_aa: CASSIQGAGSSGANVLTF; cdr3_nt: TGTGCCAGCAGCATACAGGGGGCGGGGAGCTCTGGGGCCAACGTCCTGACTTTC
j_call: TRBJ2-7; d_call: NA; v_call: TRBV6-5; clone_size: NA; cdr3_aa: CASSYLGSEQYF; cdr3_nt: TGTGCCAGCAGTTATCTGGGGAGCGAGCAGTACTTC
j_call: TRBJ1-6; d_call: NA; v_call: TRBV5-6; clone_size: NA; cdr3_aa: CASTEGAYNSPLHF; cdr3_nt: TGTGCCAGCACCGAGGGAGCCTATAATTCACCCCTCCACTTT
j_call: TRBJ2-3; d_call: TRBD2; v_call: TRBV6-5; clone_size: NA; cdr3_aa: CASRGTRDPDTQYF; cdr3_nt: TGTGCCAGCAGGGGGACTAGAGATCCAGATACGCAGTATTTT
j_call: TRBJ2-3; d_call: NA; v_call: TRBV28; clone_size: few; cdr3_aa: CASSSLSGLDTQYF; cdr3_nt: TGTGCCAGCAGTTCGCTGAGCGGCCTCGATACGCAGTATTTT
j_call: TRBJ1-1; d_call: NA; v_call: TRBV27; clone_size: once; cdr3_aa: CASSFRGRVDTEAFF; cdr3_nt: TGTGCCAGCAGTTTTCGTGGCAGGGTCGACACTGAAGCTTTCTTT
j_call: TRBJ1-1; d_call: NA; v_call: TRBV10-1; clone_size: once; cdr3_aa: CASSEGEFTEAFF; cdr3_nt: TGCGCCAGCAGTGAAGGGGAATTCACTGAAGCTTTCTTT
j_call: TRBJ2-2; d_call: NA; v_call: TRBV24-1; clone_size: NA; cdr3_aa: CATSDPGETGELFF; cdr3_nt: TGTGCCACCAGTGATCCGGGGGAGACCGGGGAGCTGTTTTTT
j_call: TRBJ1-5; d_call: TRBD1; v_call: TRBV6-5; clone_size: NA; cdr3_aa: CASSWTGRVQPQHF; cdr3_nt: TGTGCCAGCAGTTGGACAGGGAGGGTTCAGCCCCAGCATTTT
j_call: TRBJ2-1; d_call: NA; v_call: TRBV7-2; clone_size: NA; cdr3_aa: CASSFIAAAYNEQFF; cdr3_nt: TGTGCCAGCAGCTTCATAGCGGCTGCCTACAATGAGCAGTTCTTC
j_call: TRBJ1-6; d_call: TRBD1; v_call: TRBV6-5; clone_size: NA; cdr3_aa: CASSFRTGPSPLHF; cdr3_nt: TGTGCCAGCAGTTTCCGGACAGGGCCCTCACCCCTCCACTTT
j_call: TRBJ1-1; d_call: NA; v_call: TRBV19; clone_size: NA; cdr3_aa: CASSIYGVREAFF; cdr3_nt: TGTGCCAGTAGTATATACGGAGTTCGTGAAGCTTTCTTT
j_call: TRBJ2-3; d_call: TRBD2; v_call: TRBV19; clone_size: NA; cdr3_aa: CASMGGGEVTDTQYF; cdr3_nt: TGTGCCAGTATGGGCGGGGGGGAAGTAACAGATACGCAGTATTTT
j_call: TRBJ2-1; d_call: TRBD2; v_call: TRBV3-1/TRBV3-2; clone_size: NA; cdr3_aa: CAIGTSYNEQFF; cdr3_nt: TGTGCCATTGGGACTAGTTACAATGAGCAGTTCTTC
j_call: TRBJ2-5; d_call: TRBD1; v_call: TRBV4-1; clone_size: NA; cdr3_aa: CASSRILGQGGQETQYF; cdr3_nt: TGCGCCAGCAGTCGGATCCTGGGACAGGGGGGTCAAGAGACCCAGTACTTC
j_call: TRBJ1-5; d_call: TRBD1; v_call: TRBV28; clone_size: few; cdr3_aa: CASSLDRGGQPQHF; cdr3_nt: TGTGCCAGCAGTTTAGACAGGGGAGGTCAGCCCCAGCATTTT
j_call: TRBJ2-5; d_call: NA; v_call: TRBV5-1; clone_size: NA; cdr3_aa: CASSVGRRQGQETQYF; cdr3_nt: TGCGCCAGCAGCGTCGGGAGACGGCAGGGACAAGAGACCCAGTACTTC
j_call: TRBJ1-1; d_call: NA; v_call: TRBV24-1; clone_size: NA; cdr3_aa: CATRDSLFTEAFF; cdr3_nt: TGTGCCACCCGCGACAGTTTGTTCACTGAAGCTTTCTTT
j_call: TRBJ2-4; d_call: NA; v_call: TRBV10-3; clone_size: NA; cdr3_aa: CAISQGGFGKNIQYF; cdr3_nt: TGTGCCATCAGCCAGGGGGGATTCGGCAAAAACATTCAGTACTTC
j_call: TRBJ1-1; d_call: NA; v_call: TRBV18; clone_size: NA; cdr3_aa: CASSPGVTEAFF; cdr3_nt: TGTGCCAGCTCACCCGGGGTCACTGAAGCTTTCTTT
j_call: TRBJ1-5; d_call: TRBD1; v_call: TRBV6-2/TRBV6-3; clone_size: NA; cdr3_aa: CASSYGGTGNQPQHF; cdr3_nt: TGTGCCAGCAGTTACGGTGGGACAGGGAATCAGCCCCAGCATTTT